This TCR beta chain stems from a study of T-cell memory formation after mild COVID-19. Study summary: Clusters of TCRs were largely donor specific. Study-level findings and limits: Clones that got smaller from day 15 to 85 had even CD4/CD8, while clones growing later tipped toward CD4+. Pre-infection memory harbored some responding clones, suggesting cross-reactive memory joined. Among CD4+ contracting clones, most were CM and EM, and CD8+ ones EMRA.

TCRdb reprocessed the 5' RACE reads with MiXCR, giving one entry per CDR3 protein. The table shows around 310,000 distinct CDR3 sequences, with more than 15% occurring only once. This clonotype was seen a few times. No antigen is known for it. This TCR came from a young man who had mild COVID-19 (a few samples of this study predate the infection). Cell type and time point are not known. Sequencing input: PBMCs or a T cell subset sorted from them (not recorded which).

CDR3 nucleotide sequence: TGTGCCAGCAGCTTTTTAACGGGACTAGCGGGGGGATTCACAGATACGCAGTATTTT. Translation gives CASSFLTGLAGGFTDTQYF. The chain couples TRBV7-9 to TRBJ2-3; TRBD2 matches 15 bases. This CDR3 has 19 residues. Germline CDR1 reads SEHNR; CDR2 reads FQNEAQ (reference sequence). Unmatched junction bases numbered 9, after V lost 3 bases and J lost 2 bases.